The present TCR beta chain was sequenced within a study of T-cell memory formation after mild COVID-19. Study outcomes and limitations: CD4+ contracting clones were mainly CM and EM; CD8+ ones, EMRA. Memory from before infection featured some responding clones, which suggests cross-reactive memory joined.

A note on this clonotype: The antigen remains undetermined. One junction end does not reproduce the germline sequence, and a read error may be involved.

CDR3 size: 13 residues. Germline CDR1 and CDR2: SEHNR and FQNEAQ (reference sequence). Sample barcodes and UMIs were carried by the TCR alpha and TCR beta cDNA libraries that 5'RACE generated with constant-segment primers. TCRdb redid the calling of the 5' RACE reads with MiXCR, one entry per CDR3 protein. The sample records about 270,000 distinct CDR3 sequences, roughly 14% being singletons. Source material: PBMCs or a T cell subset sorted from them (not recorded which). The chain employs TRBV7-9 and TRBJ2-1; D not resolved. This sequence originates from an adult woman who had mild COVID-19 (a few samples of this study predate the infection). Cell type and time point are not known. CDR3: CARSLGHRNEQFF. DNA for the CDR3: TGTGCCAGGAGCTTAGGCCACAGAAATGAGCAGTTCTTC.